What follows are 26 T cell receptor beta chains derived from one specimen sequenced in a study of blood T cell repertoires in COVID-19. Profiling relied on immunoSEQ multiplex PCR, and the TCRdb table lists in-frame clones only, not all of them. The data show about 220,000 clones, about nine tenths seen once. Input material: peripheral blood. The receptors shown here come from a man aged 35-49 years with acute or convalescent COVID-19.

The chain combines TRBV4-2 with TRBJ2-1, with 10 bases matching TRBD2. Germline values: CDR1 LGHNA, CDR2 YNFKEQ. V trimming: 3 bases; J trimming: 8 bases; junction bases outside the gene matches: 7. The CDR3 extends over 15 amino acids. The DNA of the CDR3 is TGTGCCAGCAGCCAGTCTAGCGGGAGCACGGATGAGCAGTTCTTC. This gives the protein CASSQSSGSTDEQFF.

This clone has more than one count but fewer than ten. V is TRBV3-1 (or the pseudogene TRBV3-2) and J is TRBJ1-1, with 7 bases identical to TRBD1. V was clipped by 4 bases and J by 4 bases; unmatched bases: 12. The length of the CDR3 is 16 residues. Germline V lookup: CDR1 LGHDT, CDR2 YNNKEL (reference sequence). This CDR3 is CASSRLFNRGRTEAFF. In DNA, the CDR3 is TGTGCCAGCAGCCGATTATTTAACAGGGGACGCACTGAAGCTTTCTTT.

The chain joins TRBV7-8 to TRBJ1-2; TRBD1 agrees at 9 bases. Germline loops: CDR1 SGHVS, CDR2 FQNEAQ. V was clipped by 2 bases and J by 7 bases; unmatched bases: 5. The CDR3 length is 14 residues. CDR3 amino acids: CASSLNAQGAGYTF. Here the CDR3 DNA reads TGTGCCAGCAGCTTAAATGCACAGGGGGCTGGCTACACCTTC.

The chain recombines TRBV10-3 with TRBJ2-1, with a tentative D call TRBD2 (6 bases). The CDR3 loop spans 16 amino acids. Germline-derived CDR1 and CDR2 are ENHRY and SYGVKD. V gave up 0 bases and J gave up 0 bases, with 9 bases separating them. CDR3 nucleotide sequence: TGTGCCATCAGTGAGTCCGGGGGAAGCTCCTACAATGAGCAGTTCTTC. Protein: CAISESGGSSYNEQFF.

In its sample, this clone was seen many times. The identical CDR3 is also encoded by other nucleotide sequences in the sample. V and J are TRBV30 and TRBJ1-1, with D tentatively TRBD1 (5 bases). Trimming left V 3 bases short and J 3 bases short, with 8 bases between. The length of the CDR3 is 12 residues. CDR1 and CDR2 from the germline V gene are GTSNPN and SVGIG (reference sequence). The CDR3, as DNA: TGTGCCTGGAGCCCAGGGCACACTGAAGCTTTCTTT. Its translation is CAWSPGHTEAFF. Drawing the rest from reference TRBV30 and TRBJ1-1, the complete variable domain is SQTIHQWPATLVQPVGSPLSLECTVEGTSNPNLYWYRQAAGRGLQLLFYSVGIGQISSEVPQNLSASRPQDRQFILSSKKLLLSDSGFYLCAWSPGHTEAFFGQGTRLTVV.

The chain links TRBV27 to TRBJ1-5; D is undetermined. This CDR3 contains 13 residues. V was shortened by 3 bases and J by 4 bases, with 7 bases between the two germline ends. Germline V CDR1 and CDR2: MNHEY, SMNVEV (reference sequence). Here the CDR3 DNA reads TGTGCCAGCAGTTTCGGGAGGAATCAGCCCCAGCATTTT. Protein sequence: CASSFGRNQPQHF.

The J gene is TRBJ1-5, the V gene TRBV28, with 10 bases that match TRBD1. Germline assignment: CDR1 MDHEN and CDR2 SYDVKM. This CDR3 has 19 residues. J lost 2 bases, V lost 2 bases, and 12 bases had no gene match. CDR3 sequence reads: CASSLEGTGVRGGNQPQHF. DNA of the CDR3: TGTGCCAGCAGTTTAGAGGGGACAGGGGTGAGAGGCGGCAATCAGCCCCAGCATTTT. The whole variable domain, filled in from reference TRBV28 and TRBJ1-5, reads DVKVTQSSRYLVKRTGEKVFLECVQDMDHENMFWYRQDPGLGLRLIYFSYDVKMKEKGDIPEGYSVSREKKERFSLILESASTNQTSMYLCASSLEGTGVRGGNQPQHFGDGTRLSIL.

The chain recombines TRBV7-2 with TRBJ2-3; 11 nucleotides match TRBD2. This CDR3 comprises 16 residues. V was clipped by 4 bases and J by 7 bases; unmatched bases: 10. Germline CDR1 SGHTA, CDR2 FQGNSA. The CDR3 loop reads CASSWMPGLAANTQYF. The DNA of the CDR3 is TGTGCCAGCAGCTGGATGCCGGGACTAGCGGCAAATACGCAGTATTTT. Full variable domain (missing parts from reference TRBV7-2 and TRBJ2-3): GAGVSQSPSNKVTEKGKDVELRCDPISGHTALYWYRQSLGQGLEFLIYFQGNSAPDKSGLPSDRFSAERTGGSVSTLTIQRTQQEDSAVYLCASSWMPGLAANTQYFGPGTRLTVL.

CDR3 in amino acids: CASSSQGARDYGYTF. DNA for the CDR3: TGTGCCAGTAGTTCACAGGGGGCGCGAGACTATGGCTACACCTTC. This chain connects TRBV19 to TRBJ1-2; the match to TRBD1 covers 9 bases. The CDR3 runs to 15 residues. The trim removed 5 bases at V and 3 bases at J, leaving 7 bases unmatched. Germline V lookup: CDR1 LNHDA, CDR2 SQIVND (reference sequence).

The chain recombines TRBV11-2 with TRBJ2-5, with 7 bases aligning to TRBD1. V lost 5 bases to trimming and J lost 3 bases; unmatched junction nucleotides: 6. Germline values: CDR1 SGHAT, CDR2 FQNNGV. This CDR3 is 14 amino acids long. CDR3 sequence: CASSPDRVEETQYF. In DNA form, the CDR3 reads TGTGCCAGCAGCCCCGACAGGGTAGAAGAGACCCAGTACTTC.

This chain connects TRBV5-4 to TRBJ1-2; TRBD1 matches at 12 bases. CDR3 length: 15 amino acids. V gave up 5 bases and J gave up 2 bases; unmatched junction bases: 4. CDR1 is SGHNT and CDR2 is YYREEE in the germline V gene (reference sequence). The CDR3 here is CASRRDRGRNYGYTF. The CDR3, as DNA: TGTGCCAGCAGGCGGGACAGGGGGCGCAACTATGGCTACACCTTC. The entire variable domain, with the rest obtained from reference TRBV5-4 and TRBJ1-2, is as follows: ETGVTQSPTHLIKTRGQQVTLRCSSQSGHNTVSWYQQALGQGPQFIFQYYREEENGRGNFPPRFSGLQFPNYSSELNVNALELDDSALYLCASRRDRGRNYGYTFGSGTRLTVV.

The chain couples TRBV4-1 to TRBJ2-7; 12 positions agree with TRBD2. There are 18 residues in the CDR3. Germline values: CDR1 MGHRA, CDR2 YSYEKL. The V and J ends lost 3 bases and 5 bases, in that order; junction bases with no gene match: 14. The CDR3 loop reads CASSQALRLAGEENEQYF. The CDR3 bases are TGCGCCAGCAGCCAGGCCCTACGACTAGCGGGAGAAGAAAACGAGCAGTACTTC.

The chain combines TRBV6-5 with TRBJ2-5, with 8 bases lining up with TRBD1. This CDR3 region has 14 residues. Unmatched junction bases numbered 15, after V lost 6 bases and J lost 12 bases. The germline V gene encodes CDR1 MNHEY and CDR2 SVGAGI. CDR3 sequence (DNA): TGTGCCAGCAGCCGGAGGGACAGGCCCCCCTGGGAGTACTTC. Translated: CASSRRDRPPWEYF.

The count of this clone is one. The chain recombines TRBV15 with TRBJ2-1; the match to TRBD2 covers 7 bases. The V segment lost 0 bases and the J segment 10 bases; nucleotides outside the gene matches: 9. The CDR3 has 15 amino acids. In germline, CDR1 is LNHNV, CDR2 YYDKDF (reference sequence). The CDR3 DNA is TGTGCCACCAGCAGAGACCCCAGCGGGGAATGGGAGCAGTTCTTC. It codes for CATSRDPSGEWEQFF.

Written as DNA, the CDR3 is TGCAGTGCTAGTTCGCGGGAGCAGTTCTTC. The encoded protein is CSASSREQFF. The chain links TRBV20-1 to TRBJ2-1; no clear D gene. CDR1 and CDR2 (germline): DFQATT, SNEGSKA (reference sequence). Trimming took off 3 bases at V and 10 bases at J, with 7 bases between the two ends. The CDR3 has 10 amino acids.

This clone was seen only once. The chain recombines TRBV14 with TRBJ1-2; D perhaps matches TRBD1 (5 bases). This CDR3 contains 15 residues. Germline V gene lookup returns CDR1 SGHDN and CDR2 FVKESK. Trimming removed 1 base from V and 5 bases from J, with 14 bases in between. CDR3 region: CASSQVLRDKYGYTF. The DNA for the CDR3 is TGTGCCAGCAGCCAAGTACTCAGGGATAAGTATGGCTACACCTTC.

The chain is built from TRBV6-5 and TRBJ1-6; D ambiguous. CDR1 is MNHEY, CDR2 SVGAGI, per germline. CDR3 length equals 10 residues. The V end lost 8 bases, the J end lost 10 bases, and 6 bases lay between the germline ends. The CDR3 DNA reads TGTGCCAGCGGGGAGTCACCCCTCCACTTT. Amino acid sequence: CASGESPLHF.

The chain uses TRBV6-4 and TRBJ2-6; D perhaps matches TRBD1 (5 bases). V was shortened by 6 bases and J by 0 bases, with 21 bases between the two germline ends. The germline V gene encodes CDR1 MRHNA and CDR2 SNTAGT. CDR3 length equals 19 residues. The DNA for the CDR3 is TGTGCCAGCAGCCCCCAAGGGTTGACAGCAGGCTCTGGGGCCAACGTCCTGACTTTC. It encodes CASSPQGLTAGSGANVLTF.

CDR3 bases: TGTGCCAGCAGCTCCGGACAGGGGATTGGGTATGAGCAGTTCTTC. Translated, it gives CASSSGQGIGYEQFF. The chain uses TRBV7-9 and TRBJ2-1; 9 positions agree with TRBD1. CDR1 SEHNR and CDR2 FQNEAQ come from the germline V gene (reference sequence). Unmatched junction bases numbered 9, after V lost 4 bases and J lost 8 bases. The CDR3 runs to 15 residues.

The V and J genes are TRBV7-8 and TRBJ1-1; no reliable D call. The germline V gene encodes CDR1 SGHVS and CDR2 FQNEAQ. Trimming shortened V by 5 bases and J by 3 bases, and 10 bases separated the two germline ends. CDR3 size: 13 residues. DNA of the CDR3: TGTGCCAGCAGCCCTCTGACTGACACTGAAGCTTTCTTT. Residues: CASSPLTDTEAFF.

The chain uses TRBV6-6 and TRBJ1-5; D is uncertain. Germline CDR1 is MNHNY and CDR2 is SVGAGI (reference sequence). Trimming cost V 5 bases and J 3 bases, with 20 bases left between them. The CDR3 has 17 residues. CDR3 sequence reads: CASSPWGGRSNNQPQHF. CDR3 sequence (DNA): TGTGCCAGCAGTCCCTGGGGAGGGCGGTCAAACAATCAGCCCCAGCATTTT.

The chain employs TRBV28 and TRBJ1-3, with a possible D match to TRBD1 (6 bases). V lost 4 bases and J 0 bases, leaving 16 bases between the germline ends. The germline V gene encodes CDR1 MDHEN and CDR2 SYDVKM. This CDR3 contains 17 residues. The CDR3 region has the DNA TGTGCCAGCAGTTCCACCGGGACACCTAACTCTGGAAACACCATATATTTT. This encodes CASSSTGTPNSGNTIYF.

V and J are TRBV7-9 and TRBJ1-1, with D tentatively TRBD1 (5 bases). Trimming stripped 7 bases from V and 7 bases from J, with 19 bases between. CDR1 is SEHNR and CDR2 is FQNEAQ in the germline V gene (reference sequence). The CDR3 runs to 14 residues. Written as DNA, the CDR3 is TGTGCCAGCACCCTAAGTGGGGCAGCCTTTGAAGCTTTCTTT. Its translation is CASTLSGAAFEAFF.

About this clone: The sample carries other DNA sequences with the same CDR3. The rearrangement links TRBV14 to TRBJ1-1; 11 bases are a match to TRBD1. The CDR3 is 15 amino acids. Germline V gives CDR1 SGHDN, CDR2 FVKESK. J was trimmed by 4 bases and V by 4 bases; bases with no gene match: 5. CDR3 DNA: TGTGCCAGCAGCCCCGGACAGGGGGCCTTCACTGAAGCTTTCTTT. It encodes CASSPGQGAFTEAFF.

This clone came up a few times. The gene calls are TRBV7-2 and TRBJ2-3; 13 nucleotides align to TRBD2. V shed 7 bases and J 8 bases; nucleotides not matched to a gene: 18. The CDR3 totals 18 residues. Per the germline V gene, CDR1 is SGHTA and CDR2 is FQGNSA. The DNA of the CDR3 is TGTGCCAGCACCCCGGGGACTAGCGGGAACTTCATCAGCGGTACGCAGTATTTT. Translated: CASTPGTSGNFISGTQYF.

This chain connects TRBV27 to TRBJ2-3; 7 nucleotides agree with TRBD1. The CDR3 has 15 amino acids. Germline V gene data show CDR1 as MNHEY and CDR2 as SMNVEV (reference sequence). V trimming: 3 bases; J trimming: 2 bases; junction bases outside the gene matches: 5. The CDR3: CASSFRGQHTDTQYF. The CDR3 DNA reads TGTGCCAGCAGTTTCCGGGGACAGCACACAGATACGCAGTATTTT.